Listed here is a single T cell receptor (beta chain). Its specific antigen is unknown. Per-base qualities were not stored, and no clone one base away is much larger. This entry is derived from a study of T-cell memory formation after mild COVID-19 (dated by TCRdb to about 2021). General notes on the study: Most TCR sequence clusters were specific to one of the two donors. In a couple of donors, T-cell clones that expanded and contracted after mild COVID-19 were tracked by sequencing TCRalpha and TCRbeta repertoires over time. The cohort was made up of two young adult volunteers, one female and one male, who were previously healthy. Study-level results and caveats: Contracting CD4+ clones appeared mostly in the CM and EM memory subsets, whereas CD8+ clones were enriched in EMRA. SARS-CoV-2 specificity of the second-wave clones peaking on day 37 was not confirmed. Only two mild cases were covered by the study, and larger cohorts that include severe cases with pre-infection samples were considered necessary. Clones contracting from day 15 to 85 had balanced CD4/CD8 phenotypes, while a second wave expanding from day 15 to 37 was biased towards CD4+. The detection of some responding clones in pre-infection memory suggests that pre-existing cross-reactive memory T cells joined the SARS-CoV-2 response.

Ficoll-Paque density gradient centrifugation was the method used to isolate PBMCs. Instrument used: Illumina NovaSeq 6000. Using 5'RACE with constant-segment primers, TCRalpha and TCRbeta cDNA libraries were constructed, with sample barcodes and unique molecular identifiers added in the process. Trizol reagent was used to extract RNA from every sample. Libraries were amplified in two PCR steps, with a second sample barcode and Illumina TruSeq adapters added in the second step. The libraries were sequenced on an Illumina NovaSeq using 2 x 150 bp paired-end reads. Processing in the source paper ran as follows. With migec v1.2.7, reads were demultiplexed and then collapsed into UMI-guided consensus sequences. Using mixcr v2.1.11, UMI consensuses were aligned to TRA and TRB V and J templates and then assembled into clonotypes. Clonotypes were classified as expanded or contracted when called significant by both edgeR and NoisET, with noise models trained on biological replicates. For edgeR calls, the cutoffs were a false discovery rate-adjusted p below 0.01 and a log2 fold-change threshold of 1. As an exploratory analysis of dynamics, max-normalized trajectories of the 1000 most abundant clonotypes were examined with PCA combined with hierarchical clustering. The CD4 or CD8 phenotype of responding clones was assigned using the separately sequenced CD4+ and CD8+ repertoires. Through fastp at Q25 and MiXCR, TCRdb rebuilt clones from the public reads, retaining in-frame beta chains. Rows merge per CDR3 protein into single entries with the most common DNA and genes. The V and J calls, along with clone size, are taken from TCRdb and not from the paper's own processing. The sample table shows 250,000 to 300,000 distinct CDR3 sequences, and around 15% are seen once. Of the sample, about a fifth falls within the top ten clones.

Based on the germline V gene, the CDR1 and CDR2 sequences are LGHNA and YSLEER. From cysteine to phenylalanine, the CDR3 is 15 amino acids long. The sequence is cut down to CDR3 DNA, 45 bases in frame from base 1. At the junction V is shortened by 0 bases and J by 1 base; bases outside the gene matches: 2. The clonotype originates from a man aged 18-30 years who had mild COVID-19 (a few samples of this study predate the infection). The sample titles of this study are shuffled in the database, so cell type and time point are left out; the donor was told from shared clones. The V and J genes are TRBV4-3 and TRBJ2-7; TRBD2 matches 8 bases in the middle. Sequenced: PBMCs or a T cell subset sorted from them (not recorded which). The DNA sequence reads TGCGCCAGCAGCCAAGAAAGCGGGGGTTCCTACGAGCAGTACTTC. This gives the protein CASSQESGGSYEQYF.